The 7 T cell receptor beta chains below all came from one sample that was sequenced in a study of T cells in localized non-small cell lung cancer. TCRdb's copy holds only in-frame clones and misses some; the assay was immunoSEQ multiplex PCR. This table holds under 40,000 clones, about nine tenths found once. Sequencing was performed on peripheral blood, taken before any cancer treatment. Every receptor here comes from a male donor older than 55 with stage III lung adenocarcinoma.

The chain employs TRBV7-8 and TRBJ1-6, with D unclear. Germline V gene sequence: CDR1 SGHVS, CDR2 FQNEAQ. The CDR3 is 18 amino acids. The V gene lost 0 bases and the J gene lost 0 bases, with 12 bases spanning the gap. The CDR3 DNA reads TGTGCCAGCAGCTTAGCGGAAGTGGCCCTCTCCTATAATTCACCCCTCCACTTT. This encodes CASSLAEVALSYNSPLHF. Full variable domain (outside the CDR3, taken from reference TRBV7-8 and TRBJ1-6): GAGVSQSPRYKVAKRGQDVALRCDPISGHVSLFWYQQALGQGPEFLTYFQNEAQLDKSGLPSDRFFAERPEGSVSTLKIQRTQQEDSAVYLCASSLAEVALSYNSPLHFGNGTRLTVT.

The CDR3 DNA follows: TGCGCCAGCAGCTTGACAGGGGCCCCAGTCGGGCGAGGAAACACCATATATTTT. It encodes CASSLTGAPVGRGNTIYF. The rearrangement links TRBV5-1 to TRBJ1-3, with 7 bases that match TRBD1. Losses at the gene ends were 1 base for V and 4 bases for J; bases not matched to a gene: 14. CDR1 and CDR2 (germline): SGHRS, YFSETQ. The CDR3 covers 18 residues.

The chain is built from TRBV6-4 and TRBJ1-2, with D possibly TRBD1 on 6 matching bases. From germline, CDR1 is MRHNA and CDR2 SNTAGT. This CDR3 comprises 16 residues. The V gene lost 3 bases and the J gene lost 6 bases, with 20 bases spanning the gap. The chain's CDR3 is CASSDRPNTGSDGYTF. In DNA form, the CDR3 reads TGTGCCAGCAGTGATCGGCCCAACACAGGGTCAGATGGCTACACCTTC.

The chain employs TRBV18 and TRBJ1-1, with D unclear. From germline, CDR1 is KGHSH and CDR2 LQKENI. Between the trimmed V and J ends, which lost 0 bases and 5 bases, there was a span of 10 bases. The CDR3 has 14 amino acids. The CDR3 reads CASSPPNLRTEAFF. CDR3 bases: TGTGCCAGCTCACCACCAAATTTAAGGACTGAAGCTTTCTTT.

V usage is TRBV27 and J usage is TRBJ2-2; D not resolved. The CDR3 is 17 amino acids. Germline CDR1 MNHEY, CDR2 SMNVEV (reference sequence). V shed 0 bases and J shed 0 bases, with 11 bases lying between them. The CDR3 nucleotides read TGTGCCAGCAGTTTATCGCTGAGGTCCACGAACACCGGGGAGCTGTTTTTT. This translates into CASSLSLRSTNTGELFF.

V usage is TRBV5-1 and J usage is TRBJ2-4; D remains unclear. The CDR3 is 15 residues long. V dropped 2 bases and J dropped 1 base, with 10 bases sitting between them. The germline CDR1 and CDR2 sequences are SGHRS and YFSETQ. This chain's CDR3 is CASSFGPLAKNIQYF. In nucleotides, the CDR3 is TGCGCCAGCAGCTTCGGCCCCCTCGCCAAAAACATTCAGTACTTC. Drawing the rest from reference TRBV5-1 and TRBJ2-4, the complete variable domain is KAGVTQTPRYLIKTRGQQVTLSCSPISGHRSVSWYQQTPGQGLQFLFEYFSETQRNKGNFPGRFSGRQFSNSRSEMNVSTLELGDSALYLCASSFGPLAKNIQYFGAGTRLSVL.

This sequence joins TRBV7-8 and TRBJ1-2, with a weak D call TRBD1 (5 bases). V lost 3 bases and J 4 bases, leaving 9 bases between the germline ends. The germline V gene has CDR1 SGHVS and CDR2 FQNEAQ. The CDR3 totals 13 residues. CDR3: CASSLTVIYGYTF. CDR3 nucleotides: TGTGCCAGCAGCTTGACAGTTATCTATGGCTACACCTTC.